These 9 T cell receptor beta chains originate from one sample sequenced in a study of Ad26.COV2.S vaccination and SARS-CoV-2 variants. As to treatment: roughly 18 received Ad26.COV2.S at low or high dose, single or two shots; roughly five received placebo; per-sample allocation not given. Day 63 after the first injection of vaccine or placebo was the sampling time. The assay was immunoSEQ multiplex PCR, and TCRdb's table has in-frame clones only and misses some. The sample lists 450,000 to 550,000 clones; roughly nine tenths were seen once. The sequenced sample was peripheral blood, obtained in a trial of Ad26.COV2.S vaccine versus placebo. The receptor source for this set is a person aged 18-65 years who received the Ad26.COV2.S COVID-19 vaccine or a placebo.

The V gene is TRBV29-1, the J gene TRBJ2-1; a weak D match, TRBD2 (5 bases). The CDR3 has 12 residues. The V gene lost 5 bases and the J gene lost 2 bases, with 7 bases spanning the gap. CDR1 and CDR2 (germline): SQVTM, ANQGSEA. In nucleotides, the CDR3 is TGCAGCGTTCGGGGTACCTACAATGAGCAGTTCTTC. This codes for CSVRGTYNEQFF.

This clone was seen only once. In DNA form, the CDR3 reads TGTGCCAGCAGCAGGGGACAGTGGGATTCACCCCTCCACTTT. Translating it yields CASSRGQWDSPLHF. This chain links TRBV21-1 with TRBJ1-6; the table assigns TRBD1, which was not confirmed against the DNA. TRBV21-1 is a pseudogene. The CDR3 covers 14 residues.

The chain joins TRBV4-3 to TRBJ2-7; a weak D match, TRBD2 (6 bases). This CDR3 has 12 residues. The ends were cut back, 1 base at V and 8 bases at J, with 9 bases in the middle. CDR1 and CDR2 from the germline V gene are LGHNA and YSLEER. The CDR3 sequence is CASSQGGGKQYF. The CDR3 nucleotides are TGCGCCAGCAGCCAAGGGGGAGGTAAGCAGTACTTC.

The chain uses TRBV29-1 and TRBJ2-6; weak D call: TRBD2 (5 bases). This CDR3 region has 13 residues. Germline values: CDR1 SQVTM, CDR2 ANQGSEA. V lost 4 bases and J 1 base, leaving 5 bases between the germline ends. CDR3 region: CSVAGSGANVLTF. The CDR3, as DNA: TGCAGCGTTGCGGGGTCTGGGGCCAACGTCCTGACTTTC.

This rearrangement joins TRBV27 to TRBJ2-5; no firm D call. The germline V and J ends were trimmed by 1 base and 0 bases, with 6 bases remaining between them. The germline V gene encodes CDR1 MNHEY and CDR2 SMNVEV (reference sequence). The CDR3 covers 14 residues. Here the CDR3 reads CASSLWGYQETQYF. The CDR3 DNA is TGTGCCAGCAGTTTATGGGGATACCAAGAGACCCAGTACTTC.

This clone was observed a handful of times. The V gene is TRBV7-9, the J gene TRBJ2-7; no clear D gene. Germline CDR1 is SEHNR and CDR2 is FQNEAQ (reference sequence). Between the trimmed V and J ends, which lost 0 bases and 0 bases, there was a span of 3 bases. This CDR3 has 13 residues. The CDR3 here is CASSLASSYEQYV. The CDR3 DNA is TGTGCCAGCAGCTTAGCGAGCTCCTACGAGCAGTACGTC.

For this clone: One end of the junction varies from germline; a read error may be responsible. V and J are TRBV11-2 and TRBJ1-2; D gene uncertain. CDR3 length: 13 amino acids. Germline V gene data show CDR1 as SGHAT and CDR2 as FQNNGV. CDR3 nucleotides: TGTGCCAGCAGCTTAGGCCCTAAATATGGCTACACCTTC. Protein product: CASSLGPKYGYTF.

The rearrangement uses TRBV6-2 or TRBV6-3 and TRBJ1-5; 7 bases are shared with TRBD1. There are 16 residues in the CDR3. Per germline, CDR1 MNHEY and CDR2 SVGEGT. Trimming removed 5 bases from V and 4 bases from J; junction bases left unmatched: 11. CDR3 sequence: CASSRHVAGGNQPQHF. The CDR3 DNA reads TGTGCCAGCAGTCGCCACGTTGCAGGGGGGAATCAGCCCCAGCATTTT.

The V gene is TRBV11-1, the J gene TRBJ2-3, with 7 bases aligning to TRBD2. This CDR3 has 13 amino acids. CDR1 and CDR2 (germline): SGHAT, FQDESV (reference sequence). The J segment lost 6 bases and the V segment lost 7 bases, leaving 7 bases of the junction unmatched. In nucleotides, the CDR3 is TGTGCCAGCAAAGGTAGTAGCGGGGATACGCAGTATTTT. Its protein is CASKGSSGDTQYF. Variable domain in full (rest from reference TRBV11-1 and TRBJ2-3): EAEVAQSPRYKITEKSQAVAFWCDPISGHATLYWYRQILGQGPELLVQFQDESVVDDSQLPKDRFSAERLKGVDSTLKIQPAELGDSAMYLCASKGSSGDTQYFGPGTRLTVL.